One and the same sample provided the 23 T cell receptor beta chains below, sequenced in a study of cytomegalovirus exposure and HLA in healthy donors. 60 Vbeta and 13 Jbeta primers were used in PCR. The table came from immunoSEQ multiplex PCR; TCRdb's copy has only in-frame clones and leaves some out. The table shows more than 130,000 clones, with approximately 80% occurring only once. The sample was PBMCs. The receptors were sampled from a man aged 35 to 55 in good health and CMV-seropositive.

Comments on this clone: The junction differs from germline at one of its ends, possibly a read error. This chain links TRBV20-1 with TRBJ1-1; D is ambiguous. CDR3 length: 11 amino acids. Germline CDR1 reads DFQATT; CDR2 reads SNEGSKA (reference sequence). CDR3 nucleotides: TGCAGCGCTAGTTTGGGCGAAGAAGCTTTCTTT. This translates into CSASLGEEAFF.

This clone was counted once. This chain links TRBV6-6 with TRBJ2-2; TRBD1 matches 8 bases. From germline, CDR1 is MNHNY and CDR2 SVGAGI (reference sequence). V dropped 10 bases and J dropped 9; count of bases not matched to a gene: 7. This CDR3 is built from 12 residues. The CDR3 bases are TGTGCCATCCAGGGGGCCCTTAGGGAGCTGTTTTTT. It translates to CAIQGALRELFF.

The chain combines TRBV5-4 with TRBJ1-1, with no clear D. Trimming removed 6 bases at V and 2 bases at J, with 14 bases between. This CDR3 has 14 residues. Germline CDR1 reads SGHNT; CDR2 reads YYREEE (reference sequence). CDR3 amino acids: CASMTQVPNTEAFF. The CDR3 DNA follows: TGTGCCAGCATGACCCAGGTCCCCAACACTGAAGCTTTCTTT.

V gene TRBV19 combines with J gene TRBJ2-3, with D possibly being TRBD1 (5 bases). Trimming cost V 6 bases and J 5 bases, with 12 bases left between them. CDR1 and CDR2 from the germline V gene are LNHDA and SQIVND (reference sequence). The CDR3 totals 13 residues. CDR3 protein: CASRLWGVDTQYF. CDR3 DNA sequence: TGTGCCAGTAGACTGTGGGGCGTAGATACGCAGTATTTT.

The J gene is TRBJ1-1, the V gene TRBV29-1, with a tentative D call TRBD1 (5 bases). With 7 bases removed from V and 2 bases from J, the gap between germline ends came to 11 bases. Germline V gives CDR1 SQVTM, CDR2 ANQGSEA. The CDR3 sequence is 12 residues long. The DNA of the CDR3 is TGCAGCGCCGGACAAGAAAACACTGAAGCTTTCTTT. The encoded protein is CSAGQENTEAFF.

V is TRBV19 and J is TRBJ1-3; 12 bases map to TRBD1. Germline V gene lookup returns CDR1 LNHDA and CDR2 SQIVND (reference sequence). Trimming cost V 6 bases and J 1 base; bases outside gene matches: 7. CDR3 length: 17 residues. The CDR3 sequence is CASRLGTGGDSGNTIYF. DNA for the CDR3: TGTGCCAGTAGACTGGGGACAGGGGGCGATTCTGGAAACACCATATATTTT.

CDR3 loop: CSAVTNFEAFF. Here the CDR3 DNA reads TGCAGCGCCGTGACAAATTTTGAAGCTTTCTTT. The chain combines TRBV29-1 with TRBJ1-1; D not certain. Germline-derived CDR1 and CDR2 are SQVTM and ANQGSEA. With 7 bases removed from V and 7 bases from J, the gap between germline ends came to 13 bases. The CDR3 runs to 11 residues.

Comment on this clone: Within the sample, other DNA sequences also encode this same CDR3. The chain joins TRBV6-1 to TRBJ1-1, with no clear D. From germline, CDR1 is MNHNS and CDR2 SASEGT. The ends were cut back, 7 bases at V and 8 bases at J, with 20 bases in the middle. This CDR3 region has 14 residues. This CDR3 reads CASIEWSSSTEAFF. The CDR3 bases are TGTGCCAGCATTGAGTGGAGTTCAAGCACAGAAGCTTTCTTT.

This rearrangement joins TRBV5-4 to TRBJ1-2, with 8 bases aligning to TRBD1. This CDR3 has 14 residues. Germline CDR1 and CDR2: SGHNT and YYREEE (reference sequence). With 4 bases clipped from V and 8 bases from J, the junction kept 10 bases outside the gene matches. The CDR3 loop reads CASSPPDRDGGYTF. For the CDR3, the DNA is TGTGCCAGCAGCCCCCCGGACAGGGACGGGGGCTACACCTTC.

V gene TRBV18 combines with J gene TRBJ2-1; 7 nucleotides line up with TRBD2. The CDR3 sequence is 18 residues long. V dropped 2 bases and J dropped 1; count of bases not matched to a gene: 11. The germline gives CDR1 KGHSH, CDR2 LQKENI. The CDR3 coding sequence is TGTGCCAGCTCACCATTCGGGACTACCCGAGGATCCTACAATGAGCAGTTCTTC. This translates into CASSPFGTTRGSYNEQFF.

The CDR3 nucleotides are TGTGCCAGCAGCTTAGGGACAGGGATCAATCAGCCCCAGCATTTT. Translated: CASSLGTGINQPQHF. V is TRBV7-9 and J is TRBJ1-5; TRBD1 agrees at 8 bases. The CDR3 consists of 15 residues. With V trimmed by 1 base and J by 3 bases, 2 bases remained unmatched. In germline, CDR1 is SEHNR, CDR2 FQNEAQ (reference sequence).

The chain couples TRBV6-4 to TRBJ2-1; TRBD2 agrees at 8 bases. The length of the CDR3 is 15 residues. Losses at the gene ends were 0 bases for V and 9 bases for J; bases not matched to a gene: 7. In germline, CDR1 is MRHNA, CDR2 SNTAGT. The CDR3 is CASSDSSGSRGEQFF. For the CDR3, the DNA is TGTGCCAGCAGTGACTCAAGCGGGAGTAGGGGTGAGCAGTTCTTC.

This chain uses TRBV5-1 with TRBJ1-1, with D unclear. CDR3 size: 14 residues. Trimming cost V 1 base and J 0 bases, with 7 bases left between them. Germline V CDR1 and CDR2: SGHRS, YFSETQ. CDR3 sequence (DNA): TGCGCCAGCAGCTTGAATACATTGAACACTGAAGCTTTCTTT. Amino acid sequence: CASSLNTLNTEAFF. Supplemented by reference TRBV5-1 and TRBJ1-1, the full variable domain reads KAGVTQTPRYLIKTRGQQVTLSCSPISGHRSVSWYQQTPGQGLQFLFEYFSETQRNKGNFPGRFSGRQFSNSRSEMNVSTLELGDSALYLCASSLNTLNTEAFFGQGTRLTVV.

The CDR3 sequence: CASSDGRNYGYTF. The CDR3 nucleotides are TGTGCCAGCAGTGACGGGAGAAACTATGGCTACACCTTC. The V and J genes are TRBV6-1 and TRBJ1-2; D remains ambiguous. V was trimmed by 3 bases and J by 2 bases, leaving 7 bases between them. In germline, CDR1 is MNHNS, CDR2 SASEGT. The CDR3 spans 13 residues.

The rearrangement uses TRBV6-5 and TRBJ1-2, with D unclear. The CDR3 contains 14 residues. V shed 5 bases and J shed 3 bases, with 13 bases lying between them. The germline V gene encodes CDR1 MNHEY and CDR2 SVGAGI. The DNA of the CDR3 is TGTGCCAGCAGTCCTGGCCCCCGGGACTATGGCTACACCTTC. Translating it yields CASSPGPRDYGYTF.

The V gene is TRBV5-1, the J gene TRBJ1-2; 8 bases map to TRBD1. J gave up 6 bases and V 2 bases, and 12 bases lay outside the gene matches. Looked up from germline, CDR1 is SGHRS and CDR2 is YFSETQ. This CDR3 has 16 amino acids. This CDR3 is CASSFRSGQVKDGYTF. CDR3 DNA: TGCGCCAGCAGCTTCAGATCGGGACAGGTAAAGGATGGCTACACCTTC.

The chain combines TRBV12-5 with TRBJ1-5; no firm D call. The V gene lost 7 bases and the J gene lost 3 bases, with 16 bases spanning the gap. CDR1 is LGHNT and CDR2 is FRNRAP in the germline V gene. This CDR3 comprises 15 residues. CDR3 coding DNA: TGTGCTAGTGTCGGCCCGGAGGGCCTCAATCAGCCCCAGCATTTT. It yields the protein CASVGPEGLNQPQHF.

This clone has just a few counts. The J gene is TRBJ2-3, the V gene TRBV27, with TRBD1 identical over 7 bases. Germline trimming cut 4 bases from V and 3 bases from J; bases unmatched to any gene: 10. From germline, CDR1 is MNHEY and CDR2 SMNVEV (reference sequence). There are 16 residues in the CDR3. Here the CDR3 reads CASSSPTGLWTDTQYF. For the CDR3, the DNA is TGTGCCAGCAGTTCACCGACAGGGTTGTGGACAGATACGCAGTATTTT.

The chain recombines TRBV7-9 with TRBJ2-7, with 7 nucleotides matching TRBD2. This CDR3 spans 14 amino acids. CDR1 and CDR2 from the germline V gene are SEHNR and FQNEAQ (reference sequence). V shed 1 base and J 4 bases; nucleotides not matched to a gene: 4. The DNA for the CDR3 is TGTGCCAGCAGCTTAGGCGGGGGAAAATACGAGCAGTACTTC. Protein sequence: CASSLGGGKYEQYF.

The CDR3 nucleotides read TGTGCCAGCAGCTTTGAGCAAGAGACCCAGTACTTC. It is translated as CASSFEQETQYF. V gene TRBV5-4 combines with J gene TRBJ2-5; unclear D gene. This CDR3 is 12 amino acids long. The V gene lost 2 bases and the J gene lost 2 bases, with 4 bases spanning the gap. Germline assignment: CDR1 SGHNT and CDR2 YYREEE (reference sequence).

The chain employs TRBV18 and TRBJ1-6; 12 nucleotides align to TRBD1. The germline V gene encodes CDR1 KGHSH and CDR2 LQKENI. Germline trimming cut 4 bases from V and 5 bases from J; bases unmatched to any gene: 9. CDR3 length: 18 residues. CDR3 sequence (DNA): TGTGCCAGCTCACGTTATATTGGGACAGGGGGCGATAATTCACCCCTCCACTTT. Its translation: CASSRYIGTGGDNSPLHF.

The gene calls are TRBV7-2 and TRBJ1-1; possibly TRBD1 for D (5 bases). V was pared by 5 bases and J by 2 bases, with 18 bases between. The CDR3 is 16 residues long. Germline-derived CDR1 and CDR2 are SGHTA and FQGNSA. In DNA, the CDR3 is TGTGCCAGCAGCCCAGGAGGGGCGCGAGGAAACACTGAAGCTTTCTTT. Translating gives CASSPGGARGNTEAFF.

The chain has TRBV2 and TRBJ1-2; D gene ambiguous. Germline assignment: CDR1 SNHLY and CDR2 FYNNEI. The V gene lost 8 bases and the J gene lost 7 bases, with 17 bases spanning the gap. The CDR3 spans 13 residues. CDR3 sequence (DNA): TGTGCCAGCCCGACGGTGGAGGGTGTTGGCTACACCTTC. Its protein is CASPTVEGVGYTF.